These 18 T cell receptor beta chains originate from one sample sequenced in a study of T-cell reconstitution after alpha-beta-depleted transplantation in children. Unique molecular identifiers were incorporated into the prepared TCRbeta library. TCRdb reanalysed the PCR reads using MiXCR and keeps one entry per CDR3 protein. Of around 450,000 distinct CDR3 sequences detected, roughly 16% appear once; the ten largest clones hold roughly 29%. Sample: PBMCs, mostly from graft donor cells, taken 360 days after TCRalphabeta/CD19-depleted stem cell transplant. All receptors come from a boy in the first two years of life who had a stem cell transplant for Wiskott-Aldrich syndrome, so the T cells may come from the graft donor.

This clonotype showed up many times. V and J are TRBV7-9 and TRBJ2-1; 8 bases match TRBD2. The CDR3 extends over 16 amino acids. Germline CDR1 is SEHNR and CDR2 is FQNEAQ (reference sequence). The V gene end was trimmed by 6 bases and the J gene end by 0 bases; junction bases not matched to a gene: 7. CDR3 residues: CASSHAGGSSYNEQFF. Here the CDR3 DNA reads TGTGCCAGCAGTCACGCGGGGGGCAGCTCCTACAATGAGCAGTTCTTC.

This clonotype has a handful of counts. The chain recombines TRBV2 with TRBJ2-1; possibly TRBD1 for D (5 bases). The CDR3 spans 15 residues. V was trimmed by 4 bases and J by 6 bases, leaving 16 bases between them. Looked up from germline, CDR1 is SNHLY and CDR2 is FYNNEI. The CDR3 protein is CASSGRQRALNEQFF. Here the CDR3 DNA reads TGTGCCAGCAGTGGAAGACAGCGTGCGCTCAATGAGCAGTTCTTC.

This clonotype was seen a few times. This chain connects TRBV28 to TRBJ2-1; D possibly corresponds to TRBD1 (5 bases). Germline CDR1 and CDR2: MDHEN and SYDVKM. The CDR3 extends over 15 amino acids. V was cut by 4 bases and J by 0 bases, with 10 bases left in between. This chain's CDR3 is CASSSTGSSYNEQFF. CDR3 coding DNA: TGTGCCAGCAGTTCCACAGGAAGCTCCTACAATGAGCAGTTCTTC.

In this sample, this clonotype turned up a few times. The gene calls are TRBV7-2 and TRBJ2-1; no reliable D call. The CDR3 length is 14 residues. Germline values: CDR1 SGHTA, CDR2 FQGNSA. Trimming cost V 5 bases and J 0 bases, with 8 bases left between them. The CDR3 DNA sequence: TGTGCCAGCAGCAACATGGGCTCCTACAATGAGCAGTTCTTC. Encoded protein: CASSNMGSYNEQFF.

This clonotype was seen a handful of times. The chain has TRBV12-3 or TRBV12-4 and TRBJ2-7; D tentatively fits TRBD1 or TRBD2 (5 bases each). This CDR3 has 14 amino acids. Trimming took 3 bases from V and 4 from J, leaving 13 bases between them. The CDR3 bases are TGTGCCAGCAGTTTTGGGGACGGGGATTACGAGCAGTACTTC. This encodes CASSFGDGDYEQYF.

This clonotype was detected many times. This chain uses TRBV7-2 with TRBJ2-2; D is ambiguous. Germline assignment: CDR1 SGHTA and CDR2 FQGNSA. Trimming removed 1 base at V and 3 bases at J, with 9 bases between. The CDR3 consists of 15 residues. The CDR3 protein is CASSLEWFYTGELFF. The CDR3 bases are TGTGCCAGCAGCTTAGAATGGTTCTACACCGGGGAGCTGTTTTTT. Combining the CDR3 with reference TRBV7-2 and TRBJ2-2 gives the whole variable domain GAGVSQSPSNKVTEKGKDVELRCDPISGHTALYWYRQSLGQGLEFLIYFQGNSAPDKSGLPSDRFSAERTGGSVSTLTIQRTQQEDSAVYLCASSLEWFYTGELFFGEGSRLTVL.

This clonotype has more than one count but fewer than ten. The chain joins TRBV3-1 to TRBJ2-3, with 10 bases identical to TRBD1. J gave up 4 bases and V 3 bases, and 4 bases lay outside the gene matches. Germline V lookup: CDR1 LGHDT, CDR2 YNNKEL (reference sequence). The CDR3 loop spans 15 amino acids. CDR3 sequence: CASSQTGGKSDTQYF. For the CDR3, the DNA is TGTGCCAGCAGCCAGACAGGGGGCAAATCAGATACGCAGTATTTT.

The V and J genes are TRBV3-1 and TRBJ2-4, with D perhaps matching TRBD2 (5 bases). CDR3 length equals 15 residues. CDR1 and CDR2 (germline): LGHDT, YNNKEL (reference sequence). With 1 base removed from V and 0 bases from J, the gap between germline ends came to 7 bases. This chain's CDR3 is CASSQGAVAKNIQYF. The CDR3 region has the DNA TGTGCCAGCAGCCAAGGAGCGGTAGCCAAAAACATTCAGTACTTC.

The V and J genes are TRBV12-3 or TRBV12-4 and TRBJ2-1; D is possibly TRBD1 or TRBD2 (7 bases each). The V and J ends lost 7 bases and 9 bases respectively, with 19 bases between them. The CDR3 covers 14 residues. The CDR3 DNA follows: TGTGCCAGCACCAAGGACAGGCGGGAGAGTGAGCAGTTCTTC. Translation gives CASTKDRRESEQFF.

The sample holds a few counts of this clonotype. The chain is built from TRBV7-9 and TRBJ2-7; a possible D gene is TRBD1 (6 bases). V lost 6 bases, J lost 4 bases, and 19 bases lay in between. This CDR3 region has 15 residues. CDR1 is SEHNR, CDR2 FQNEAQ, per germline (reference sequence). The CDR3 DNA reads as TGTGCCAGCAGTCCAGCAGGAGGACAGCAATACGAGCAGTACTTC. This gives the protein CASSPAGGQQYEQYF.

This clonotype was counted a few times. V and J are TRBV10-3 and TRBJ2-2; D not resolved. Germline V gene lookup returns CDR1 ENHRY and CDR2 SYGVKD. V lost 4 bases and J 3 bases, leaving 6 bases between the germline ends. This CDR3 has 13 amino acids. The CDR3 DNA follows: TGTGCCATCAGTGTGGCTGACACCGGGGAGCTGTTTTTT. Translation: CAISVADTGELFF.

The rearrangement links TRBV5-1 to TRBJ2-3; 12 bases agree with TRBD2. The V gene's germline CDR1 is SGHRS and CDR2 YFSETQ. Germline trimming cut 4 bases from V and 0 bases from J; bases unmatched to any gene: 3. This CDR3 is 16 amino acids long. The chain's CDR3 is CASSNGLAGSTDTQYF. The CDR3 DNA is TGCGCCAGCAGCAACGGACTAGCGGGAAGCACAGATACGCAGTATTTT.

In this sample, this clonotype turned up a few times. This CDR3 reads CASSLMSTNQPQHF. As DNA, the CDR3 is TGTGCCAGCAGTTTAATGAGCACCAATCAGCCCCAGCATTTT. The V call is TRBV12-3 or TRBV12-4, the J call TRBJ1-5, with D uncertain. The V end lost 2 bases, the J end lost 3 bases, and 8 bases lay between the germline ends. The CDR3 length is 14 residues.

The chain is built from TRBV10-3 and TRBJ2-7; D uncertain. The CDR3 contains 16 residues. The germline V gene encodes CDR1 ENHRY and CDR2 SYGVKD. V shed 0 bases and J shed 0 bases, with 12 bases lying between them. The DNA for the CDR3 is TGTGCCATCAGTGAGTCGTCCCTAACCGGCTCCTACGAGCAGTACTTC. Translating it yields CAISESSLTGSYEQYF.

This clonotype was seen many times. The chain links TRBV7-9 to TRBJ2-5, with no clear D. The V gene lost 3 bases and the J gene lost 4 bases, with 6 bases spanning the gap. The V gene's germline CDR1 is SEHNR and CDR2 FQNEAQ (reference sequence). This CDR3 has 12 residues. CDR3 residues: CASSLEVETQYF. CDR3 in DNA: TGTGCCAGCAGCTTGGAAGTAGAGACCCAGTACTTC.

The chain is built from TRBV29-1 and TRBJ2-7, with D hard to call. The CDR3 covers 15 residues. Trimming removed 6 bases from V and 0 bases from J, with 18 bases in between. Germline-derived CDR1 and CDR2 are SQVTM and ANQGSEA. The CDR3: CSVIFSDRNSYEQYF. CDR3 nucleotides: TGCAGCGTCATTTTCAGCGACCGAAACTCCTACGAGCAGTACTTC.

The chain carries TRBV11-2 and TRBJ2-3; D is perhaps TRBD1 (6 bases). This CDR3 is 15 amino acids long. CDR1 and CDR2 from the germline V gene are SGHAT and FQNNGV. V dropped 3 bases and J dropped 2 bases, with 12 bases sitting between them. CDR3 coding DNA: TGTGCCAGCAGCTTTCTCGGGACATTCACAGATACGCAGTATTTT. It yields the protein CASSFLGTFTDTQYF. Full variable domain (outside the CDR3, taken from reference TRBV11-2 and TRBJ2-3): EAGVAQSPRYKIIEKRQSVAFWCNPISGHATLYWYQQILGQGPKLLIQFQNNGVVDDSQLPKDRFSAERLKGVDSTLKIQPAKLEDSAVYLCASSFLGTFTDTQYFGPGTRLTVL.

This clonotype was counted at least ten times. This chain uses TRBV28 with TRBJ2-7; the D call may be TRBD1 or TRBD2 (5 bases each). The CDR3 totals 16 residues. Germline CDR1 and CDR2: MDHEN and SYDVKM. Deletions cut 6 bases from V and 2 bases from J, with 20 bases between. CDR3 loop: CASSSLRELGAYEQYF. The CDR3 DNA is TGTGCCAGCAGCTCATTAAGGGAGTTGGGGGCCTACGAGCAGTACTTC.